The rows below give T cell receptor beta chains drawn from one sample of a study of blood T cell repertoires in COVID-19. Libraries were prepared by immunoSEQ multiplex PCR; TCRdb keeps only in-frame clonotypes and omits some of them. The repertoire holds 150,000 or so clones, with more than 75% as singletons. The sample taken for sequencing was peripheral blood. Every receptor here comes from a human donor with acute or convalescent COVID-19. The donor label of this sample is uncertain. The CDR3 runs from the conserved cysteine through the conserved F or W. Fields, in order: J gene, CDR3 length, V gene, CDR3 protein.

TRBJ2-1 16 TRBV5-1 CASSRTGVDSYNEQFF
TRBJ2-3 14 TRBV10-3 CAIQGGASVDTQYF
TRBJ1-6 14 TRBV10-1 CASSVQGNNSPLHF
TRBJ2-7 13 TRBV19 CASSPTGSNEQYF
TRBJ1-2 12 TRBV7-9 CASSDGGYGYTF
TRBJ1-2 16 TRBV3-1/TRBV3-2 CASSQDLGARGAGYTF
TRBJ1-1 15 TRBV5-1 CASSLGTTGGSEAFF
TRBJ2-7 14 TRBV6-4 CASSDPKVPQGQYF
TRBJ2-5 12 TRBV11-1 CASSRGGETQYF
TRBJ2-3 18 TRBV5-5 CASSLPKIGAGGTDTQYF
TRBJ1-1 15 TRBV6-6 CASSTTASMNTEAFF
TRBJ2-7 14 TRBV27 CASSDKGQTGEQYF
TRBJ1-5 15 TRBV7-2 CASSLTGGSNQPQHF
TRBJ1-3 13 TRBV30 CAWSPGTGNTIYF
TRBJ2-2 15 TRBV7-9 CASSAVAGVYGELFF
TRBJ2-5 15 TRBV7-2 CASSSSGGAQETQYF
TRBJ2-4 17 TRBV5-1 CASSQDPSGGAKNIQYF
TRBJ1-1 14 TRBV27 CASGLTGRVTEAFF
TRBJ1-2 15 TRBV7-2 CASSFRPQGEDGYTF
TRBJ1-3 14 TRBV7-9 CASKRGGGGNTIYF
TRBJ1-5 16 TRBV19 CASSTPGQDPHQPQHF
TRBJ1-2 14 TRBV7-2 CASSQNGGNYGYTF
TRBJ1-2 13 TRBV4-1 CASSPQVNYGYTF
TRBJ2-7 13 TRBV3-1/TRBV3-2 CASSLVTGYEQYF
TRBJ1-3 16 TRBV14 CASSQGGTGNGNTIYF
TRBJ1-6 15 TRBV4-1 CASSLRTGDNSPLHF
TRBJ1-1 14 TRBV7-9 CASSLANGGTEAFF
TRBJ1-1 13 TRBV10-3 CAISTGANTEAFF
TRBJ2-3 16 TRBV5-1 CASRPLGRGDTDTQYF
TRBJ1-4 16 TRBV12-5 CASGLVRAGVNEKLFF
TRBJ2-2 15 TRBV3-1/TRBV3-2 CASSNRLAVTGELFF
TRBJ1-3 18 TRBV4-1 CASSQDTRGQDSGNTIYF
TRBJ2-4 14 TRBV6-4 CASSEQGAGNIQYF
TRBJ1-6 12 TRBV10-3 CAIGQDNSPLHF
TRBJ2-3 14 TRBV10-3 CAISEQGNTDTQYF
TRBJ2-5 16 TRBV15 CATSRALGPGEETQYF
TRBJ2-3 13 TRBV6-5 CATFEQGADTQYF
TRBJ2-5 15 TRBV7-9 CASSSGAGGSETQYF
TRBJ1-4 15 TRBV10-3 CAISATRGDNEKLFF
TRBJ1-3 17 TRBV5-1 CASSLPRTGGGGNTIYF
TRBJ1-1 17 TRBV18 CASSQLRREAQNTEAFF
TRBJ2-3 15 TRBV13 CASSSAGGHIDTQYF
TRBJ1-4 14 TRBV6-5 CASSSGQANEKLFF
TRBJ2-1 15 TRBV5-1 CASSSGQGSYNEQFF
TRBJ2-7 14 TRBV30 CAWRARRATYEQYF